The T cell receptor beta chain under discussion was sequenced for a study of cytomegalovirus exposure and HLA in healthy donors. Study outcomes and limitations: Further analysis was carried out later, and it showed several of the most significant clusters appearing linked to common viral pathogens. CMV antigen specificity of a few CMV-associated chains was confirmed in vitro.

This PCR relied on a set of 60 Vbeta primers and 13 Jbeta primers. Profiling relied on immunoSEQ multiplex PCR, and the TCRdb table lists in-frame clones only, not all of them. The repertoire holds 150,000 to 250,000 clones, 79% seen once, with approximately 4.4% in the top ten. As concerns this clone: The antigen remains undetermined.

The CDR3 spans 12 residues. Germline CDR1 is LGHNA and CDR2 is YNFKEQ. V lost 4 bases, J lost 5 bases, and 8 bases lay in between. Sequencing used PBMCs. The receptor was derived from a woman under 40 in good health and CMV-seropositive. V gene TRBV4-2 combines with J gene TRBJ2-5; TRBD2 might be the D (5 bases). CDR3 residues: CASSPSGETQYF. The CDR3 DNA reads as TGTGCCAGCAGCCCCTCGGGGGAGACCCAGTACTTC.